The 27 T cell receptor beta chains listed next were all sequenced from one sample in a study of blood T cell repertoires in COVID-19. Some clones are missing from TCRdb's copy, which holds only in-frame ones; the method was immunoSEQ multiplex PCR. Here the sample spans some 150,000 clones, over 75% being singletons. Material: peripheral blood. These receptors came from a woman between 50 and 59 years old with acute or convalescent COVID-19.

V gene TRBV18 combines with J gene TRBJ2-7; D is unresolved. V shed 6 bases and J shed 2 bases, with 11 bases lying between them. The CDR3 sequence is 13 residues long. The germline V gene has CDR1 KGHSH and CDR2 LQKENI. The CDR3 is CASSLGSTYEQYF. DNA of the CDR3: TGTGCCAGCTCCCTCGGGTCTACCTACGAGCAGTACTTC.

This rearrangement joins TRBV7-9 to TRBJ1-6; TRBD1 matches 10 bases. The CDR3 extends over 16 amino acids. Germline lookup yields CDR1 SEHNR and CDR2 FQNEAQ (reference sequence). J lost 7 bases, V lost 2 bases, and 5 bases had no gene match. This chain's CDR3 is CASSLPGQGDNSPLHF. DNA for the CDR3: TGTGCCAGCAGCTTACCCGGACAGGGGGACAATTCACCCCTCCACTTT.

The J gene is TRBJ1-2, the V gene TRBV19; TRBD1 matches 7 bases. From germline, CDR1 is LNHDA and CDR2 SQIVND (reference sequence). Losses at the gene ends were 6 bases for V and 7 bases for J; bases not matched to a gene: 17. The CDR3 extends over 16 amino acids. CDR3 protein: CASSDYAPGTVIGYTF. CDR3 in DNA: TGTGCCAGTAGCGACTATGCCCCCGGGACAGTTATTGGCTACACCTTC.

This chain links TRBV7-9 with TRBJ1-3, with 8 positions matching TRBD1. The CDR3 is 15 residues long. V gave up 3 bases and J gave up 2 bases; unmatched junction bases: 3. Germline V gene data show CDR1 as SEHNR and CDR2 as FQNEAQ (reference sequence). The CDR3 loop is CASSFAGGAGNTIYF. In DNA form, the CDR3 reads TGTGCCAGCAGCTTTGCAGGGGGCGCTGGAAACACCATATATTTT. Together with reference TRBV7-9 and TRBJ1-3, the CDR3 gives the full variable domain: DTGVSQNPRHKITKRGQNVTFRCDPISEHNRLYWYRQTLGQGPEFLTYFQNEAQLEKSRLLSDRFSAERPKGSFSTLEIQRTEQGDSAMYLCASSFAGGAGNTIYFGEGSWLTVV.

The chain employs TRBV19 and TRBJ1-5, with 9 bases matching TRBD1. CDR1 is LNHDA and CDR2 is SQIVND in the germline V gene (reference sequence). The length of the CDR3 is 14 residues. V lost 9 bases and J lost 7; bases outside the gene matches: 10. The CDR3 DNA sequence: TGTGCCAGCCTTACAGGGGGCTTAGGCCAGCCCCAGCATTTT. Its translation: CASLTGGLGQPQHF.

The chain joins TRBV7-2 to TRBJ1-4; D remains ambiguous. The V and J ends lost 3 bases and 0 bases respectively, with 11 bases between them. This CDR3 contains 16 residues. The germline gives CDR1 SGHTA, CDR2 FQGNSA. Here the CDR3 DNA reads TGTGCCAGCAGCTTCGACGGGTTGGCAACTAATGAAAAACTGTTTTTT. This sequence encodes CASSFDGLATNEKLFF.

The rearrangement joins TRBV5-4 to TRBJ1-2, with 12 positions matching TRBD1. Germline CDR1 and CDR2: SGHNT and YYREEE (reference sequence). The V gene end was trimmed by 4 bases and the J gene end by 4 bases; junction bases not matched to a gene: 5. The CDR3 is 15 residues long. CDR3 residues: CASSEGQGAPYGYTF. In DNA, the CDR3 is TGTGCCAGCAGCGAGGGACAGGGGGCGCCCTATGGCTACACCTTC.

The table lists this clone with a count of one. The rearrangement links TRBV5-6 to TRBJ2-6; the D is unclear. V dropped 1 base and J dropped 0 bases, with 8 bases sitting between them. CDR1 SGHDT and CDR2 YYEEEE come from the germline V gene. The CDR3 covers 16 residues. As DNA, the CDR3 is TGTGCCAGCAGCTTGACTACCAACTCTGGGGCCAACGTCCTGACTTTC. This translates into CASSLTTNSGANVLTF.

The CDR3 region is CASSVEGGQITEAFF. CDR3 nucleotides: TGTGCCAGCAGCGTTGAGGGGGGACAGATCACTGAAGCTTTCTTT. The chain employs TRBV9 and TRBJ1-1, with TRBD1 identical over 7 bases. The V and J ends lost 2 bases and 4 bases, in that order; junction bases with no gene match: 8. Germline V gives CDR1 SGDLS, CDR2 YYNGEE. The CDR3 sequence is 15 residues long.

This clone has a handful of counts. This chain connects TRBV7-2 to TRBJ1-2, with D possibly TRBD1 on 5 matching bases. This CDR3 comprises 15 residues. Germline lookup yields CDR1 SGHTA and CDR2 FQGNSA. Between the trimmed V and J ends, which lost 4 bases and 3 bases, there was a span of 15 bases. The CDR3: CASSSATATYYGYTF. CDR3 nucleotides: TGTGCCAGCAGCTCAGCGACAGCCACATACTATGGCTACACCTTC.

This clone has just one count. This sequence joins TRBV7-3 and TRBJ1-6, with no clear D. V shed 5 bases and J shed 10 bases, with 18 bases lying between them. The CDR3 runs 15 residues. The germline gives CDR1 SGHTA, CDR2 FQGTGA. CDR3 sequence reads: CASSRNAGFVSPLHF. CDR3 sequence (DNA): TGTGCCAGCAGCCGCAATGCGGGATTCGTCTCACCCCTCCACTTT.

V gene TRBV2 combines with J gene TRBJ2-5, with 8 bases identical to TRBD2. This CDR3 contains 16 residues. V lost 2 bases, J lost 7 bases, and 12 bases stayed unmatched. Germline loops: CDR1 SNHLY, CDR2 FYNNEI. This CDR3 is CASSEMAGGGSGTQYF. The CDR3 DNA is TGTGCCAGCAGTGAAATGGCGGGGGGTGGGTCAGGGACCCAGTACTTC.

The gene calls are TRBV6-1 and TRBJ2-3; 12 nucleotides align to TRBD2. Germline CDR1 MNHNS, CDR2 SASEGT. The CDR3 extends over 18 amino acids. J lost 0 bases, V lost 3 bases, and 7 bases had no gene match. The CDR3 loop is CASSETSGGTTSTDTQYF. In nucleotides, the CDR3 is TGTGCCAGCAGTGAGACTAGCGGGGGAACAACTAGCACAGATACGCAGTATTTT.

This rearrangement joins TRBV3-1 (or the pseudogene TRBV3-2) to TRBJ2-7; D may be TRBD2 (7 bases). Germline V gene data show CDR1 as LGHDT and CDR2 as YNNKEL (reference sequence). The CDR3 consists of 15 residues. Trimming took off 4 bases at V and 2 bases at J, with 15 bases between the two ends. CDR3 region: CASSPRGGGPYEQYF. CDR3 bases: TGTGCCAGCAGCCCCCGAGGGGGGGGGCCCTACGAGCAGTACTTC.

The chain combines TRBV3-1 (or the pseudogene TRBV3-2) with TRBJ1-2; D is unclear. Trimming cost V 2 bases and J 8 bases, with 9 bases left between them. The CDR3 is 12 residues long. The germline V gene has CDR1 LGHDT and CDR2 YNNKEL (reference sequence). This CDR3 reads CASSQRERGYTF. The DNA for the CDR3 is TGTGCCAGCAGCCAAAGAGAGCGGGGCTACACCTTC.

The CDR3 bases are TGTGCCAGCAGTGAGTCTAGCGGGGGCGGGAATGAGCAGTTCTTC. This encodes CASSESSGGGNEQFF. The V and J genes are TRBV6-1 and TRBJ2-1, with 10 bases fitting TRBD2. The CDR3 is 15 residues long. V trimming: 3 bases; J trimming: 7 bases; junction bases outside the gene matches: 6. CDR1 and CDR2 (germline): MNHNS, SASEGT.

The V gene is TRBV18, the J gene TRBJ1-2, with TRBD1 identical over 9 bases. Germline V gene data show CDR1 as KGHSH and CDR2 as LQKENI. Trimming cost V 3 bases and J 3 bases; bases outside gene matches: 5. The CDR3 runs to 15 residues. CDR3 in amino acids: CASSPPRTGDYGYTF. The CDR3 region has the DNA TGTGCCAGCTCACCCCCTCGGACAGGGGACTATGGCTACACCTTC.

V and J are TRBV4-3 and TRBJ2-5; D gene ambiguous. V was clipped by 2 bases and J by 4 bases, with 14 bases between them. This CDR3 has 15 residues. CDR1 is LGHNA and CDR2 is YSLEER in the germline V gene. CDR3 in amino acids: CASSQNSAVGETQYF. In DNA, the CDR3 is TGCGCCAGCAGCCAAAATTCCGCGGTTGGAGAGACCCAGTACTTC.

CDR3 bases: TGTGCCTGGACCGGCTTACAGAGCTATGGCTACACCTTC. It codes for CAWTGLQSYGYTF. The J gene is TRBJ1-2, the V gene TRBV30, with D uncertain. Germline CDR1 reads GTSNPN; CDR2 reads SVGIG (reference sequence). With 4 bases removed from V and 4 bases from J, the gap between germline ends came to 13 bases. This CDR3 comprises 13 residues. The full variable domain, rest sourced from reference TRBV30 and TRBJ1-2, is SQTIHQWPATLVQPVGSPLSLECTVEGTSNPNLYWYRQAAGRGLQLLFYSVGIGQISSEVPQNLSASRPQDRQFILSSKKLLLSDSGFYLCAWTGLQSYGYTFGSGTRLTVV.

This clone occurred a few times. The chain has TRBV5-1 and TRBJ2-1; D perhaps matches TRBD1 (5 bases). CDR3 size: 15 residues. V lost 0 bases, J lost 8 bases, and 15 bases lay in between. The germline V gene has CDR1 SGHRS and CDR2 YFSETQ. The CDR3 is CASSLVDTRSDEQFF. The CDR3 region has the DNA TGCGCCAGCAGCTTGGTGGACACGAGATCAGATGAGCAGTTCTTC. Filled out from reference TRBV5-1 and TRBJ2-1, the complete variable domain reads KAGVTQTPRYLIKTRGQQVTLSCSPISGHRSVSWYQQTPGQGLQFLFEYFSETQRNKGNFPGRFSGRQFSNSRSEMNVSTLELGDSALYLCASSLVDTRSDEQFFGPGTRLTVL.

This clone came up a few times. The V and J genes are TRBV3-1 (or the pseudogene TRBV3-2) and TRBJ2-1; 10 positions match TRBD1. The CDR3 totals 18 residues. CDR1 and CDR2 from the germline V gene are LGHDT and YNNKEL (reference sequence). V lost 0 bases and J lost 4; bases outside the gene matches: 9. As DNA, the CDR3 is TGTGCCAGCAGCCAAGAAGAGGGGTGGGACAGGGGTTACAATGAGCAGTTCTTC. Residues: CASSQEEGWDRGYNEQFF.

The V gene is TRBV15, the J gene TRBJ2-1; D is perhaps TRBD2 (5 bases). The CDR3 sequence is 15 residues long. CDR1 and CDR2 from the germline V gene are LNHNV and YYDKDF (reference sequence). V dropped 0 bases and J dropped 4 bases, with 10 bases sitting between them. The CDR3 DNA is TGTGCCACCAGCAGAGATCCAGCGGAGTACAATGAGCAGTTCTTC. Translation gives CATSRDPAEYNEQFF.

The chain couples TRBV19 to TRBJ1-5; 7 bases align to TRBD1. Per germline, CDR1 LNHDA and CDR2 SQIVND (reference sequence). After removal of 3 bases from V and 5 bases from J, the junction contained 1 base not matched to a gene. The CDR3 loop spans 13 amino acids. CDR3 sequence: CASSMQGDQPQHF. DNA of the CDR3: TGTGCCAGTAGTATGCAGGGGGATCAGCCCCAGCATTTT.

The rearrangement links TRBV4-3 to TRBJ1-2, with D tentatively TRBD1 (5 bases). V dropped 1 base and J dropped 2 bases, with 5 bases sitting between them. This CDR3 is built from 13 residues. Germline loops: CDR1 LGHNA, CDR2 YSLEER. CDR3 region: CASSQGGNYGYTF. The CDR3 nucleotides read TGCGCCAGCAGCCAAGGGGGCAACTATGGCTACACCTTC.

The chain uses TRBV7-7 and TRBJ2-2; 9 bases are a match to TRBD1. The germline V gene has CDR1 SSHAT and CDR2 FNYEAQ (reference sequence). The CDR3 covers 17 residues. V lost 4 bases to trimming and J lost 7 bases; unmatched junction nucleotides: 13. The CDR3 here is CASSSGQGMVKGGELFF. Here the CDR3 DNA reads TGTGCCAGCAGCTCGGGACAGGGAATGGTAAAAGGCGGGGAGCTGTTTTTT.

V is TRBV6-5 and J is TRBJ1-1; D is uncertain. The V gene lost 0 bases and the J gene lost 7 bases, with 12 bases spanning the gap. The CDR3 is 14 residues long. Germline V gene data show CDR1 as MNHEY and CDR2 as SVGAGI. Here the CDR3 DNA reads TGTGCCAGCAGTTACTCGGAGGAGCGCCTTGAAGCTTTCTTT. Its translation: CASSYSEERLEAFF.

The chain employs TRBV6-6 and TRBJ1-5, with TRBD1 as a possible D gene (6 bases). The V end lost 6 bases, the J end lost 4 bases, and 7 bases lay between the germline ends. The CDR3 is 12 residues long. The germline CDR1 and CDR2 sequences are MNHNY and SVGAGI (reference sequence). The CDR3 spells CASSRGNQPQHF. In DNA form, the CDR3 reads TGTGCCAGCAGCAGGGGAAATCAGCCCCAGCATTTT.